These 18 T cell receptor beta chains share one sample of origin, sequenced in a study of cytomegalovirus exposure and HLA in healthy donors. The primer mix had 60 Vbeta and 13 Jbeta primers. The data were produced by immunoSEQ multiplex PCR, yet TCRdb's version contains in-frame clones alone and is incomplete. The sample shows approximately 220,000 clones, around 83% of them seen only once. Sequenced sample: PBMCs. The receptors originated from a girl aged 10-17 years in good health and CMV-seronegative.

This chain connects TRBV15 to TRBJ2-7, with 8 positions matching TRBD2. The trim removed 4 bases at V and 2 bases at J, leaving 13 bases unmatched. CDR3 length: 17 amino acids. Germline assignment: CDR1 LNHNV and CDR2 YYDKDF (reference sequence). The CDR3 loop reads CATSTKKLAVPTYEQYF. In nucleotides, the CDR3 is TGTGCCACCAGCACAAAAAAACTAGCGGTACCTACCTACGAGCAGTACTTC.

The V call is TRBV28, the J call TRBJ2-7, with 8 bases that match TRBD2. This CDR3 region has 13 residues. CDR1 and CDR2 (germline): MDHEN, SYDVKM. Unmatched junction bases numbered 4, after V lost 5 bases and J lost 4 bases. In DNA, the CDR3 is TGTGCCAGCAGTACGGGACTAGAGTACGAGCAGTACTTC. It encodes CASSTGLEYEQYF.

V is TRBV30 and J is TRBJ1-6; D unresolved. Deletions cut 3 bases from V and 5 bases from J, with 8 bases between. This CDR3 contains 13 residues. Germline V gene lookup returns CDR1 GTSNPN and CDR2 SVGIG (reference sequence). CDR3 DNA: TGTGCCTGGAGCGATACTCATAATTCACCCCTCCACTTT. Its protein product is CAWSDTHNSPLHF. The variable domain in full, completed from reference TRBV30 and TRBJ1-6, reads SQTIHQWPATLVQPVGSPLSLECTVEGTSNPNLYWYRQAAGRGLQLLFYSVGIGQISSEVPQNLSASRPQDRQFILSSKKLLLSDSGFYLCAWSDTHNSPLHFGNGTRLTVT.

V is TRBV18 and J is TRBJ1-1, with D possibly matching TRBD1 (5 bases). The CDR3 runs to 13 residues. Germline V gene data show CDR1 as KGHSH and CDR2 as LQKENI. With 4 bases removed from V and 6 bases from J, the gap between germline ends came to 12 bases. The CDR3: CASSLRRGAEAFF. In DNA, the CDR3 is TGTGCCAGCTCACTCCGGCGGGGGGCTGAAGCTTTCTTT.

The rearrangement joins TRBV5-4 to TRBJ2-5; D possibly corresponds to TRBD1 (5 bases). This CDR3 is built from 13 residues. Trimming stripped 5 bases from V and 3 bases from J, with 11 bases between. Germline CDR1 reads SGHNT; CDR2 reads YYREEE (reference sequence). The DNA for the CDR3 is TGTGCCAGCAGACCTGTGACAGAAGAGACCCAGTACTTC. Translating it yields CASRPVTEETQYF.

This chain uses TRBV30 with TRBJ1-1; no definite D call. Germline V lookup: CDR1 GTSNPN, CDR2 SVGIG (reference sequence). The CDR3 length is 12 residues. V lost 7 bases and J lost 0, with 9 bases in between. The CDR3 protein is CAFLRLNTEAFF. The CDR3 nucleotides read TGTGCCTTCCTTAGATTGAACACTGAAGCTTTCTTT.

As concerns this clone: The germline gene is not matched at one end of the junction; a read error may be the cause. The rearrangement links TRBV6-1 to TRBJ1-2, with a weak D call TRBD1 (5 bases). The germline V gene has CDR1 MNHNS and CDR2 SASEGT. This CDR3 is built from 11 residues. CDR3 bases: TGTGCCAGCAGTGAAGCGCGGGACCTCAGATTC. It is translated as CASSEARDLRF.

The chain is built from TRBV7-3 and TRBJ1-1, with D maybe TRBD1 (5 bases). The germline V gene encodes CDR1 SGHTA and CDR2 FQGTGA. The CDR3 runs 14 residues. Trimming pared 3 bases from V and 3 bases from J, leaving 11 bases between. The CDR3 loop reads CASSFSPGDTEAFF. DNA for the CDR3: TGTGCCAGCAGCTTTTCACCGGGGGACACTGAAGCTTTCTTT.

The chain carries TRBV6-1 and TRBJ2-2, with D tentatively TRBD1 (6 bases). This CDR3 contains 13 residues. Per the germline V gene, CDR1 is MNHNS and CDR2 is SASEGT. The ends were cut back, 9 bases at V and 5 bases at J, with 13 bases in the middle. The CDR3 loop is CASSQGPTGELFF. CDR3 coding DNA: TGTGCCAGTTCCCAGGGGCCGACCGGGGAGCTGTTTTTT.

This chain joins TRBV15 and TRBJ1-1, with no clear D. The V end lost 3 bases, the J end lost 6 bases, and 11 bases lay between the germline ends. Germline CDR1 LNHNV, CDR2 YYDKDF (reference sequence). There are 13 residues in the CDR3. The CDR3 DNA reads TGTGCCACCAGCAGCGGAGTTCCTCCTGAAGCTTTCTTT. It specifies CATSSGVPPEAFF. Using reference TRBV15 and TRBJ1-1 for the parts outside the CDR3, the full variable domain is DAMVIQNPRYQVTQFGKPVTLSCSQTLNHNVMYWYQQKSSQAPKLLFHYYDKDFNNEADTPDNFQSRRPNTSFCFLDIRSPGLGDTAMYLCATSSGVPPEAFFGQGTRLTVV.

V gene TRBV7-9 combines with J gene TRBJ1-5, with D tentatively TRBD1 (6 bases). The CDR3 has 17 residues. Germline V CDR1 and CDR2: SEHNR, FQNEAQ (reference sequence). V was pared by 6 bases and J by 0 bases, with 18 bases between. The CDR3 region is CASSTGKSAYSNQPQHF. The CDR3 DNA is TGTGCCAGCAGTACAGGGAAATCGGCCTATAGCAATCAGCCCCAGCATTTT. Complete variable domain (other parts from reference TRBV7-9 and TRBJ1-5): DTGVSQNPRHKITKRGQNVTFRCDPISEHNRLYWYRQTLGQGPEFLTYFQNEAQLEKSRLLSDRFSAERPKGSFSTLEIQRTEQGDSAMYLCASSTGKSAYSNQPQHFGDGTRLSIL.

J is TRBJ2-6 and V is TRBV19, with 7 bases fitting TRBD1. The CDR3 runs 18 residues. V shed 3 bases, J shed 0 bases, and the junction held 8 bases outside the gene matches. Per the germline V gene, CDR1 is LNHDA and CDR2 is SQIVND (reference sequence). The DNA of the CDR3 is TGTGCCAGTAGTATTGACAGGGAGAAATTCTCTGGGGCCAACGTCCTGACTTTC. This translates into CASSIDREKFSGANVLTF.

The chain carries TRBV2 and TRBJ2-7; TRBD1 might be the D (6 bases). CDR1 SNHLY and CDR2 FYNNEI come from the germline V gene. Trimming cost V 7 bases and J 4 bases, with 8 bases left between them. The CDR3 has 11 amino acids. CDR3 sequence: CASTDRYEQYF. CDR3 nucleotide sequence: TGTGCCAGCACCGACAGGTACGAGCAGTACTTC.

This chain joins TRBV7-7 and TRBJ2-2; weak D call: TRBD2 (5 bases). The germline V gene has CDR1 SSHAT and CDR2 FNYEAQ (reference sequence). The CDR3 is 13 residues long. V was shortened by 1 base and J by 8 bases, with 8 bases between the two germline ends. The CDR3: CASSLDGVGELFF. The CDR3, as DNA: TGTGCCAGCAGCTTAGACGGGGTAGGGGAGCTGTTTTTT. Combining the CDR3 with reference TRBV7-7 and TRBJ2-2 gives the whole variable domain GAGVSQSPRYKVTKRGQDVTLRCDPISSHATLYWYQQALGQGPEFLTYFNYEAQPDKSGLPSDRFSAERPEGSISTLTIQRTEQRDSAMYRCASSLDGVGELFFGEGSRLTVL.

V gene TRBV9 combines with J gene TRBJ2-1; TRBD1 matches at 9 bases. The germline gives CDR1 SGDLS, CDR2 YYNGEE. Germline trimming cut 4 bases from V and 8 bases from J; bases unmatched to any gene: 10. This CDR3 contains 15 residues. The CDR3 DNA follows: TGTGCCAGCAGCCACCGGGACAGGGCCCTCGATGAGCAGTTCTTC. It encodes CASSHRDRALDEQFF.

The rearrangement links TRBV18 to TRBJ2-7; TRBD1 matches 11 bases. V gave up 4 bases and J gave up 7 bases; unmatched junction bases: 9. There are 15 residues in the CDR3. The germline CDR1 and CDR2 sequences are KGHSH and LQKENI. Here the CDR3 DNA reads TGTGCCAGCTCACGAGGGACAGGGGGTTCAGGGGAGCAGTACTTC. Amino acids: CASSRGTGGSGEQYF.

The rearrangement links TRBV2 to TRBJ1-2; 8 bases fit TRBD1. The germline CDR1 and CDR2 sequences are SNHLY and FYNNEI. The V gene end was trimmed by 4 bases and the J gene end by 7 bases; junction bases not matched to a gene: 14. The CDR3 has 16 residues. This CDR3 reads CASSGDRGDRRSGYTF. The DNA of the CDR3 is TGTGCCAGCAGTGGCGATAGAGGGGACAGGCGTAGTGGCTACACCTTC.

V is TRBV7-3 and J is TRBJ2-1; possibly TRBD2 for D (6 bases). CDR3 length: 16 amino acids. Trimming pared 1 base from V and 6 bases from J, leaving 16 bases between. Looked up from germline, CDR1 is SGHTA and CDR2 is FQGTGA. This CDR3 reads CASSLRGGGIGNEQFF. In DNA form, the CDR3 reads TGTGCCAGCAGCTTAAGGGGAGGTGGAATCGGCAATGAGCAGTTCTTC.